The rows below give T cell receptor beta chains drawn from one sample of a study of siplizumab effects on memory and regulatory T cells. Assay: immunoSEQ multiplex PCR; the TCRdb copy retains only in-frame clones and omits some. The sample has 90,000 to 120,000 clones, roughly 94% seen once. Sequences were obtained from Tregs sorted from blood. These receptors were obtained from a human donor in good health. Each CDR3 is given without its conserved first and last residue. The D gene is left open where the match is weak. A row's size may be missing; if present it is once, few, many or a size class.

V: TRBV7-3
D: NA
J: TRBJ2-3
size: once
CDR3: ASSSLVADTQY

V: TRBV5-4
D: NA
J: TRBJ1-2
size: NA
CDR3: ASSLVGAVNYGYT

V: TRBV10-3
D: NA
J: TRBJ1-2
size: NA
CDR3: AISDRASGYT

V: TRBV5-4
D: TRBD2
J: TRBJ2-7
size: NA
CDR3: ASSYRLAAHEQY

V: TRBV11-3
D: TRBD1
J: TRBJ2-7
size: NA
CDR3: ASSVGTGREQY

V: TRBV14
D: NA
J: TRBJ1-1
size: NA
CDR3: ASSLTDFDRAF

V: TRBV28
D: TRBD2
J: TRBJ2-7
size: NA
CDR3: ASRQTSGRIYEQY

V: TRBV5-4
D: NA
J: TRBJ2-1
size: NA
CDR3: ASSLAGLPQF

V: TRBV5-1
D: NA
J: TRBJ2-7
size: NA
CDR3: ASRLESGYIYEQY

V: TRBV5-1
D: NA
J: TRBJ1-1
size: NA
CDR3: ASSLGQRMNTEAF

V: TRBV7-3
D: NA
J: TRBJ2-1
size: NA
CDR3: ASSSSLSHNEQF

V: TRBV9
D: NA
J: TRBJ2-1
size: NA
CDR3: ASGPYNEQF

V: TRBV6-5
D: TRBD1
J: TRBJ1-6
size: NA
CDR3: ASSSRTGRNSPLH

V: TRBV19
D: TRBD2
J: TRBJ2-7
size: NA
CDR3: ASSIGLAGEEQY

V: TRBV19
D: NA
J: TRBJ1-1
size: NA
CDR3: ASSIIFGSDRLNTEAF

V: TRBV18
D: TRBD2
J: TRBJ2-1
size: NA
CDR3: ASAVTSGKISSYNEQF

V: TRBV29-1
D: TRBD2
J: TRBJ2-7
size: NA
CDR3: SVEDLAGGPYEQY

V: TRBV7-2
D: TRBD2
J: TRBJ2-1
size: NA
CDR3: ASSLTGLAGGVYNEQF

V: TRBV5-1
D: NA
J: TRBJ2-1
size: NA
CDR3: ASSLGVVGVRDEQF

V: TRBV7-9
D: TRBD2
J: TRBJ2-4
size: NA
CDR3: ASSLPAGVENIQY

V: TRBV4-1
D: NA
J: TRBJ2-7
size: NA
CDR3: ASSQDQKRAREQY

V: TRBV4-1
D: NA
J: TRBJ2-3
size: NA
CDR3: ASSQLGGRNPFTDTQY

V: TRBV4-1
D: TRBD1
J: TRBJ1-4
size: NA
CDR3: ASSQDGTAVISNEKLF

V: TRBV30
D: NA
J: TRBJ2-4
size: NA
CDR3: AWSTGAKNIQY

V: TRBV18
D: NA
J: TRBJ1-1
size: NA
CDR3: ASSPNRVSTEAF

V: TRBV7-9
D: TRBD1
J: TRBJ1-1
size: NA
CDR3: ASSPPGGLNTEAF